Each of the 10 T cell receptor beta chains below was sequenced from the same sample in a study of beta chain features in type 1 diabetes (dated by TCRdb to the late 2010s). The research as a whole found: Type 1 diabetes patients showed a moderate but significant shortening of TCRB CDR3 length in all four CD4+ subsets.

Receptor amplification or capture employed the immunoSEQ multiplex PCR assay. The entire amount of isolated RNA was reverse transcribed using the High Capacity cDNA Reverse Transcription Kit, so the sequenced TCRB transcripts were expressed ones. Drawn from immuneACCESS, this table holds only the in-frame rearrangements with V and J called that TCRdb kept. Clones are partly lost; checked studies trace under half to an unresolved V gene and leave the rest unexplained. Recorded for this sample are 350,000 to 450,000 clones; 10% to 15% of them occurred a single time. The ten largest make up about 0.01% of the sample. Their antigen targets remain unknown. Material: naive CD4+ T cells from blood. The cell subset or site label corresponds to: true naive CD4+ T cells. The receptors shown here come from a woman aged 18 to 35 with type 1 diabetes.

This clone turned up a few times. The rearrangement links TRBV29-1 to TRBJ1-2, with D hard to call. CDR3 length: 13 amino acids. In germline, CDR1 is SQVTM, CDR2 ANQGSEA. V gave up 2 bases and J gave up 5 bases, with 12 bases separating them. The CDR3 spells CSVEPNSIYGYTF. DNA for the CDR3: TGCAGCGTTGAACCCAACAGTATATATGGCTACACCTTC.

The chain has TRBV7-9 and TRBJ1-6, with D possibly being TRBD1 (5 bases). The CDR3 runs 15 residues. Germline V gene lookup returns CDR1 SEHNR and CDR2 FQNEAQ (reference sequence). Trimming took off 8 bases at V and 9 bases at J, with 20 bases between the two ends. The CDR3 bases are TGTGCCAGCCACCCCGGGGGGGAGAGGCGTTCACCCCTCCACTTT. Amino acid sequence: CASHPGGERRSPLHF.

The genes are TRBV28 and TRBJ1-1; tentatively, D is TRBD1 (5 bases). CDR3 length equals 14 residues. Trimming removed 6 bases at V and 6 bases at J, with 17 bases between. Per germline, CDR1 MDHEN and CDR2 SYDVKM. The CDR3 nucleotides read TGTGCCAGCAGACCTGGGGGAGGCAGCGCTGAAGCTTTCTTT. Protein sequence: CASRPGGGSAEAFF.

The chain employs TRBV28 and TRBJ1-5; D ambiguous. Germline V gives CDR1 MDHEN, CDR2 SYDVKM. Trimming took 4 bases from V and 4 from J, leaving 8 bases between them. This CDR3 has 13 residues. The CDR3 loop reads CASSSAVNQPQHF. CDR3 coding DNA: TGTGCCAGCAGTTCAGCGGTTAATCAGCCCCAGCATTTT. The entire variable domain, with the rest obtained from reference TRBV28 and TRBJ1-5, is as follows: DVKVTQSSRYLVKRTGEKVFLECVQDMDHENMFWYRQDPGLGLRLIYFSYDVKMKEKGDIPEGYSVSREKKERFSLILESASTNQTSMYLCASSSAVNQPQHFGDGTRLSIL.

This clone was seen a few times. This rearrangement joins TRBV5-4 to TRBJ1-1; TRBD1 aligns across 8 bases. The ends lost 4 bases at V and 0 bases at J; junction bases unmatched: 5. The CDR3 consists of 15 residues. Per germline, CDR1 SGHNT and CDR2 YYREEE (reference sequence). CDR3 sequence: CASSIPGQVNTEAFF. The CDR3 region has the DNA TGTGCCAGCAGCATCCCGGGACAGGTGAACACTGAAGCTTTCTTT. Filled out from reference TRBV5-4 and TRBJ1-1, the complete variable domain reads ETGVTQSPTHLIKTRGQQVTLRCSSQSGHNTVSWYQQALGQGPQFIFQYYREEENGRGNFPPRFSGLQFPNYSSELNVNALELDDSALYLCASSIPGQVNTEAFFGQGTRLTVV.

This clone was counted only a few times. This chain links TRBV7-9 with TRBJ2-5; D possibly corresponds to TRBD2 (7 bases). From germline, CDR1 is SEHNR and CDR2 FQNEAQ (reference sequence). The CDR3 runs 15 residues. V lost 5 bases and J lost 7, with 20 bases in between. CDR3 nucleotides: TGTGCCAGCAGCCCCACGTCGGCGGGGGCCGGGACCCAGTACTTC. Translating it yields CASSPTSAGAGTQYF. The variable domain in full, completed from reference TRBV7-9 and TRBJ2-5, reads DTGVSQNPRHKITKRGQNVTFRCDPISEHNRLYWYRQTLGQGPEFLTYFQNEAQLEKSRLLSDRFSAERPKGSFSTLEIQRTEQGDSAMYLCASSPTSAGAGTQYFGPGTRLLVL.

The chain is built from TRBV7-9 and TRBJ1-1, with 10 positions matching TRBD1. CDR1 is SEHNR and CDR2 is FQNEAQ in the germline V gene (reference sequence). This CDR3 spans 15 amino acids. J was trimmed by 3 bases and V by 5 bases; bases with no gene match: 6. CDR3 region: CASSLRGQGYTEAFF. The DNA of the CDR3 is TGTGCCAGCAGCCTGAGGGGACAGGGGTACACTGAAGCTTTCTTT.

This clone has only a few counts. This sequence joins TRBV5-1 and TRBJ2-4; TRBD2 is a possible D gene (5 bases). This CDR3 has 15 residues. The germline V gene has CDR1 SGHRS and CDR2 YFSETQ. Trimming cost V 0 bases and J 6 bases, with 13 bases left between them. The CDR3 here is CASSLGAGSRNIQYF. Here the CDR3 DNA reads TGCGCCAGCAGCTTGGGGGCGGGCTCCAGAAACATTCAGTACTTC.

The CDR3 spells CASSFSSGRADTQYF. CDR3 DNA: TGTGCCAGCAGTTTTTCTAGCGGGAGGGCAGATACGCAGTATTTT. V gene TRBV11-3 combines with J gene TRBJ2-3; 12 nucleotides align to TRBD2. J gave up 4 bases and V 6 bases, and 5 bases lay outside the gene matches. The CDR3 spans 15 residues. Germline V lookup: CDR1 SGHNT, CDR2 YENEEA. Looking up the rest from reference TRBV11-3 and TRBJ2-3 gives the full variable domain: EAGVVQSPRYKIIEKKQPVAFWCNPISGHNTLYWYLQNLGQGPELLIRYENEEAVDDSQLPKDRFSAERLKGVDSTLKIQPAELGDSAVYLCASSFSSGRADTQYFGPGTRLTVL.

The chain couples TRBV9 to TRBJ2-1; TRBD2 agrees at 7 bases. The CDR3 has 15 residues. V trimming: 4 bases; J trimming: 9 bases; junction bases outside the gene matches: 13. The germline gives CDR1 SGDLS, CDR2 YYNGEE. The CDR3 protein is CASSLLQWGGSEQFF. DNA for the CDR3: TGTGCCAGCAGCCTCCTCCAGTGGGGAGGGAGTGAGCAGTTCTTC.